The 19 T cell receptor beta chains below all came from one sample that was sequenced in a study of early T cells in non-severe SARS-CoV-2 infection. TCRdb re-analysed the 5' RACE reads in MiXCR, keeping a single row per CDR3 protein. The sample yields roughly 46,000 distinct CDR3 sequences, about 5.3% seen once. Sample: whole blood, taken at baseline. These receptors all stem from an adult who was a healthcare worker with PCR-confirmed SARS-CoV-2 infection or an uninfected control (not recorded which).

CDR3 coding DNA: TGTGCCAGCAGTAGATACCGGGGGCTACTTCCCTTGAATTCACCCCTCCACTTT. This gives the protein CASSRYRGLLPLNSPLHF. V is TRBV2 and J is TRBJ1-6, with D perhaps matching TRBD1 (6 bases). This CDR3 has 18 amino acids. Germline V lookup: CDR1 SNHLY, CDR2 FYNNEI. The V and J ends lost 5 bases and 7 bases respectively, with 24 bases between them.

V is TRBV12-3 or TRBV12-4 and J is TRBJ2-7; 8 bases are a match to TRBD2. The CDR3 covers 13 residues. J lost 2 bases, V lost 4 bases, and 1 base had no gene match. The CDR3 DNA sequence: TGTGCCAGCAGTTGGCGGGAGGCCTACGAGCAGTACTTC. It encodes CASSWREAYEQYF.

This clonotype was recorded many times. V gene TRBV10-3 combines with J gene TRBJ2-3, with 15 positions matching TRBD2. The CDR3 spans 15 residues. J lost 8 bases, V lost 5 bases, and 5 bases had no gene match. CDR1 and CDR2 (germline): ENHRY, SYGVKD. CDR3 in amino acids: CAISWTSGRGGTQYF. The CDR3 DNA reads as TGTGCCATCAGTTGGACTAGCGGGAGGGGAGGTACGCAGTATTTT.

The V gene is TRBV5-1, the J gene TRBJ2-5; no firm D call. The length of the CDR3 is 15 residues. V lost 4 bases and J lost 1, with 14 bases in between. Germline V gene data show CDR1 as SGHRS and CDR2 as YFSETQ. This CDR3 is CASSERADSQETQYF. DNA of the CDR3: TGCGCCAGCAGCGAAAGGGCAGACTCCCAAGAGACCCAGTACTTC.

Ten or more counts support this clonotype. The chain uses TRBV29-1 and TRBJ2-3; maybe TRBD1 (6 bases). Trimming removed 7 bases at V and 5 bases at J, with 19 bases between. This CDR3 is 14 amino acids long. Germline-derived CDR1 and CDR2 are SQVTM and ANQGSEA. CDR3 nucleotides: TGCAGCGCCCTGGAGGCAGGGGTTGGAGATACGCAGTATTTT. Its translation is CSALEAGVGDTQYF.

Within the sample, this clonotype is medium-sized. The V gene is TRBV24-1, the J gene TRBJ2-5; D unclear. CDR3 length: 11 residues. CDR1 is KGHDR, CDR2 SFDVKD, per germline. V lost 6 bases and J 3 bases, leaving 4 bases between the germline ends. Written as DNA, the CDR3 is TGTGCCACCAGTACGGAAGAGACCCAGTACTTC. Its protein is CATSTEETQYF.

This sequence joins TRBV27 and TRBJ2-3, with a possible D match to TRBD2 (6 bases). V was clipped by 6 bases and J by 2 bases, with 18 bases between them. The germline CDR1 and CDR2 sequences are MNHEY and SMNVEV (reference sequence). The CDR3 consists of 16 residues. CDR3: CASRWGLSSDTDTQYF. CDR3 bases: TGTGCCAGCAGGTGGGGACTTTCGAGCGACACAGATACGCAGTATTTT.

V gene TRBV29-1 combines with J gene TRBJ2-3; 9 bases are a match to TRBD2. The CDR3 loop spans 14 amino acids. CDR1 and CDR2 from the germline V gene are SQVTM and ANQGSEA. The ends lost 7 bases at V and 3 bases at J; junction bases unmatched: 8. CDR3 nucleotide sequence: TGCAGCGACTTAGCGGGAGTCGGAACAGATACGCAGTATTTT. As protein: CSDLAGVGTDTQYF.

This clonotype was found a few times. This sequence joins TRBV5-5 and TRBJ2-7; 8 bases are a match to TRBD1. Germline CDR1 is SGHKS and CDR2 is YYEKEE (reference sequence). The length of the CDR3 is 13 residues. Trimming cost V 6 bases and J 7 bases; bases outside gene matches: 9. The CDR3 DNA sequence: TGTGCCAGCAACACATGGACAGGGAGGGAGCAGTACTTC. This codes for CASNTWTGREQYF.

This clonotype was found a few times. The V gene is TRBV7-6, the J gene TRBJ1-2; TRBD1 might be the D (6 bases). The CDR3 is 13 residues long. V dropped 5 bases and J dropped 8 bases, with 15 bases sitting between them. In germline, CDR1 is SGHVS, CDR2 FNYEAQ. The DNA for the CDR3 is TGTGCCAGCAGCGGAGTTGGGGGCGACGGCTACACCTTC. This sequence encodes CASSGVGGDGYTF.

This clonotype was counted many times. CDR3 DNA: TGCAGTGCTCCCCCCCAGGGACAGGCCTTTGAAAAACTGTTTTTT. Protein: CSAPPQGQAFEKLFF. This chain connects TRBV20-1 to TRBJ1-4; TRBD1 matches at 8 bases. Germline lookup yields CDR1 DFQATT and CDR2 SNEGSKA (reference sequence). After removal of 5 bases from V and 7 bases from J, the junction contained 12 bases not matched to a gene. This CDR3 spans 15 amino acids.

This clonotype was counted ten times or more. The V gene is TRBV20-1, the J gene TRBJ1-5; D uncertain. The V end was cut by 0 bases, the J end by 0 bases, with 6 bases between. CDR3 length equals 14 residues. Germline V gene sequence: CDR1 DFQATT, CDR2 SNEGSKA (reference sequence). CDR3 loop: CSAREGISNQPQHF. The CDR3 DNA follows: TGCAGTGCTAGAGAAGGGATTAGCAATCAGCCCCAGCATTTT.

This clonotype was seen ten or more times. The V call is TRBV11-2, the J call TRBJ2-1; 8 bases are shared with TRBD2. The germline V gene encodes CDR1 SGHAT and CDR2 FQNNGV. V was pared by 2 bases and J by 4 bases, with 16 bases of the junction left unmatched. This CDR3 is built from 19 residues. CDR3 protein: CASSLSPGHGVAGYNEQFF. CDR3 in DNA: TGTGCCAGCAGCTTATCCCCTGGTCATGGGGTAGCGGGGTACAATGAGCAGTTCTTC.

At least ten counts were recorded for this clonotype. The chain has TRBV7-9 and TRBJ2-7; no reliable D call. The V end was cut by 4 bases, the J end by 6 bases, with 10 bases between. The CDR3 totals 12 residues. Germline V CDR1 and CDR2: SEHNR, FQNEAQ (reference sequence). The CDR3 protein is CASSSTSREQYF. CDR3 in DNA: TGTGCCAGCAGCTCCACTTCGCGCGAGCAGTACTTC. Drawing the rest from reference TRBV7-9 and TRBJ2-7, the complete variable domain is DTGVSQNPRHKITKRGQNVTFRCDPISEHNRLYWYRQTLGQGPEFLTYFQNEAQLEKSRLLSDRFSAERPKGSFSTLEIQRTEQGDSAMYLCASSSTSREQYFGPGTRLTVT.

This clonotype has ten or more counts. The chain is built from TRBV7-4 and TRBJ1-1; 7 nucleotides line up with TRBD1. V trimming: 2 bases; J trimming: 0 bases; junction bases outside the gene matches: 9. The germline V gene encodes CDR1 SGHVT and CDR2 SQSDAQ. The CDR3 contains 17 residues. DNA for the CDR3: TGTGCCAGCAGCTTAAAAGCCGGGACAGAGCTGAACACTGAAGCTTTCTTT. Translation gives CASSLKAGTELNTEAFF.

Many counts were recorded for this clonotype. The chain uses TRBV12-3 or TRBV12-4 and TRBJ1-5; D call uncertain. The CDR3 covers 14 residues. Trimming stripped 5 bases from V and 9 bases from J, with 17 bases between. The CDR3 region has the DNA TGTGCCAGCAGTCCACAAGACGGTTGGGTGCCCCAGCATTTT. Residues: CASSPQDGWVPQHF.

The chain is built from TRBV6-6 and TRBJ2-5; TRBD2 aligns across 8 bases. This CDR3 spans 17 amino acids. Germline V CDR1 and CDR2: MNHNY, SVGAGI (reference sequence). Trimming took 0 bases from V and 5 from J; bases not matched to a gene: 11. The CDR3 is CASSYSIQRELRETQYF. DNA for the CDR3: TGTGCCAGCAGTTACTCGATCCAGCGGGAGCTCCGGGAGACCCAGTACTTC.

This clonotype came up many times. The chain couples TRBV10-3 to TRBJ2-3; TRBD2 matches at 12 bases. Germline V gene lookup returns CDR1 ENHRY and CDR2 SYGVKD. V was clipped by 6 bases and J by 0 bases; unmatched bases: 4. The CDR3 spans 16 residues. The CDR3 nucleotides read TGTGCCATCAGCATTGGACTAGCGGGAAGCACAGATACGCAGTATTTT. It is translated as CAISIGLAGSTDTQYF.

This clonotype was found many times. The chain links TRBV7-8 to TRBJ2-5, with 7 bases fitting TRBD2. This CDR3 has 14 residues. V lost 5 bases, J lost 7 bases, and 10 bases stayed unmatched. Germline CDR1 and CDR2: SGHVS and FQNEAQ. CDR3 region: CASSAGGEGGTQYF. The CDR3 DNA sequence: TGTGCCAGCAGCGCCGGAGGGGAGGGCGGGACCCAGTACTTC.